This T cell receptor (beta chain) was obtained from a study of T cell clonality in common variable immunodeficiency. In its sample, this clone was seen a few times. Its cognate antigen is unknown. The read terminates 3 residues ahead of where the CDR3 ends, so the germline J gene completes it. Study-wide findings and caveats: In common variable immunodeficiency, TCR beta chains reportedly carried fewer deletions and N-nucleotide insertions.

This table comes from immunoSEQ multiplex PCR, and its TCRdb copy is limited to in-frame clones, with some not included. The repertoire consists of approximately 20,000 clones, none detected only once. The CDR3 is 15 residues long. CDR1 and CDR2 from the germline V gene are KGHSH and LQKENI. V was trimmed by 3 bases and J by 0 bases, leaving 11 bases between them. The source is a human donor with common variable immunodeficiency. V usage is TRBV18 and J usage is TRBJ1-1; perhaps TRBD1 as D (5 bases). What was sequenced was peripheral blood mononuclear cells. This CDR3 reads CASSPTGNMNTEAFF. The sequenced part of the CDR3 DNA is TGTGCCAGCTCACCCACAGGTAACATGAACACTGAA.